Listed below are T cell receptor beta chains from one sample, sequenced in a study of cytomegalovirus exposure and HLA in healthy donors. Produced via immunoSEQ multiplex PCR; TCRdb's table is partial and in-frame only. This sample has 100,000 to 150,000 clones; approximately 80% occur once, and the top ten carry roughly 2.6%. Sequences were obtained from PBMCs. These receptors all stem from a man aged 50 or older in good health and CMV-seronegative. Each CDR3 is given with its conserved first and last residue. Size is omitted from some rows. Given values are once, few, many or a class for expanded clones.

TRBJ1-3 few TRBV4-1 CASSQTGFSGNTIYF
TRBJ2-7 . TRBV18 CASSPRRDRELPLDPYEQYF
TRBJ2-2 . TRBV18 CASSHQGAGSTGELFF
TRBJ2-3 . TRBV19 CASSISSGSSTDTQYF
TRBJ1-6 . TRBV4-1 CASSHLLARKRDSPLHF
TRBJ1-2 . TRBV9 CASSLQGPYGYTF
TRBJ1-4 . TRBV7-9 CASSLDRAGDEKLFF
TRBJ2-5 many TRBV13 CASSYRQGRGETQYF
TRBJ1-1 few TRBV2 CASTKYRTEAFF
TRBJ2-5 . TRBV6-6 CASSYLTGEQETQYF
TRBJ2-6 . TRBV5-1 CASSLEPTGANVLTF
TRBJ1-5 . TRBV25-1 CASSAQGIQPQHF
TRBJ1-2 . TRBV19 CASKAGQGALNGYTF
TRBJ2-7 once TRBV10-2 CASSPVTGGSYEQYF
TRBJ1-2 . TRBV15 CATSPRAGGVYGYTF
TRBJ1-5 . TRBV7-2 CASSRQSGGYQPQHF
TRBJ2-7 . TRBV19 CASRNRDYEQYF
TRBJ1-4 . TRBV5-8 CATAPRGQLNEKLFF
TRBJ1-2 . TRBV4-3 CASSQALVRREGYGYTF
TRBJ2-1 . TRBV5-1 CASSLILAGHNEQFF
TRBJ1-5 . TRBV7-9 CASSLGQGQPQHF
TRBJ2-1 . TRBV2 CASSRSADGVDEQFF
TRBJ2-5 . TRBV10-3 CAIRARQAQETQYF
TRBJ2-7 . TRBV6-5 CASGRDGGSEQYF
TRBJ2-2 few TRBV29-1 CSVGQGTGELFF
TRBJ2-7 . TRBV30 CAWSGWQNYEQYF
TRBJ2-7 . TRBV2 CASSILYEQYF
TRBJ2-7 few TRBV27 CASSLKGAYEQYF
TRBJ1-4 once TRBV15 CATSSQTGGWGEKLFF
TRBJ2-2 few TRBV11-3 CASSSRLAGVTGELFF
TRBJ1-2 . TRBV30 CAWSDRPNYGYTF
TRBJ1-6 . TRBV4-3 CASSQEIRPGAGSPLHF
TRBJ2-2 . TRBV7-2 CASSAVGALNTGELFF